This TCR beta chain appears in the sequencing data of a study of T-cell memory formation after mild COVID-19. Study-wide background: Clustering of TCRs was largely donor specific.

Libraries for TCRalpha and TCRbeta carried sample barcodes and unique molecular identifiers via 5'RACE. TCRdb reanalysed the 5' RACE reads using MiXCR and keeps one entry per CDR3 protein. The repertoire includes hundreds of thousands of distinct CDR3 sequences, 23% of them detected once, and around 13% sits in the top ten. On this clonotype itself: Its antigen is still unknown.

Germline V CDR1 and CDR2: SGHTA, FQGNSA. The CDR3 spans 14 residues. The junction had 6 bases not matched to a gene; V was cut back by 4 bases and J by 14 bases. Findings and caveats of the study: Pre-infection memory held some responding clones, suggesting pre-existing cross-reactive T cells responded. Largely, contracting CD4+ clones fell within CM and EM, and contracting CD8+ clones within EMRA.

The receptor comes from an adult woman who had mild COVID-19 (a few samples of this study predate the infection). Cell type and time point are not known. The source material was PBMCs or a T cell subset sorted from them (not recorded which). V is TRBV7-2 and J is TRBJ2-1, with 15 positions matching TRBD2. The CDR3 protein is CASSSGLAGGPEFF. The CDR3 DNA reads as TGTGCCAGCAGCTCAGGACTAGCGGGAGGGCCAGAGTTCTTC.